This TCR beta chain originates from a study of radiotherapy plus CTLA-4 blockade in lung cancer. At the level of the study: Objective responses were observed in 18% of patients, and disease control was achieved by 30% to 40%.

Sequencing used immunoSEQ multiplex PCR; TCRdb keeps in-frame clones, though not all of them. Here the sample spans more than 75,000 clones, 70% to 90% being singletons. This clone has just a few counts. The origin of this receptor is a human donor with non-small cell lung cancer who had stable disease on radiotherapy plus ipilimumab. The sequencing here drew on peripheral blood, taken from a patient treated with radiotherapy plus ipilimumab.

The CDR3 region has the DNA TGTGCCAGCAAGGACAGGGTCAATCAGCCCCAGCATTTT. Translation: CASKDRVNQPQHF. The V gene is TRBV7-2, the J gene TRBJ1-5; the match to TRBD1 covers 8 bases. V gave up 7 bases and J gave up 3 bases; unmatched junction bases: 2. This CDR3 spans 13 amino acids. Germline V CDR1 and CDR2: SGHTA, FQGNSA. Variable domain in full (rest from reference TRBV7-2 and TRBJ1-5): GAGVSQSPSNKVTEKGKDVELRCDPISGHTALYWYRQSLGQGLEFLIYFQGNSAPDKSGLPSDRFSAERTGGSVSTLTIQRTQQEDSAVYLCASKDRVNQPQHFGDGTRLSIL.